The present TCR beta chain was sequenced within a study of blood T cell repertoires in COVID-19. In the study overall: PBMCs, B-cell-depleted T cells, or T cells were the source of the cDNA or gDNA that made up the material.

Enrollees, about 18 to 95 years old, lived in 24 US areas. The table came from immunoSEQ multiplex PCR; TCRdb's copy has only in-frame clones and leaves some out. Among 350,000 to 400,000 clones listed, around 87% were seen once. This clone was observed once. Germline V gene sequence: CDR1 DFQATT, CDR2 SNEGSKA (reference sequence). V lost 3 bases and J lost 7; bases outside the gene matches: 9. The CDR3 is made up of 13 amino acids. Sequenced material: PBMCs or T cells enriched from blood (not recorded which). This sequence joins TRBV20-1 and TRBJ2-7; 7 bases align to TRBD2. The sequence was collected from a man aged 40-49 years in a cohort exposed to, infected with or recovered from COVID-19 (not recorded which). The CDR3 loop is CSASSGGLFEQYF. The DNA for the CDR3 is TGCAGTGCTAGTTCGGGGGGTCTTTTTGAGCAGTACTTC.